This T cell receptor (beta chain) was sequenced for a study of response to subunit inactivated influenza vaccine (dated by TCRdb to the late 2010s). Describing the broader study: The study used deep quantitative T cell receptor repertoire profiling to track responses to a trivalent subunit inactivated influenza vaccine.

From a lookup of the germline V gene (reference sequence), CDR1 and CDR2 are DFQATT and SNEGSKA. The V end loses 7 bases and the J end loses 0 bases, and a stretch of 16 bases separates them. There are 15 amino acids in the CDR3, from cysteine to phenylalanine inclusive. The entry retains the CDR3 DNA only, 45 bases that are in frame from base 1. The paper as a whole reports these results and caveats: It was suggested by the authors that each seasonal influenza vaccination may recruit only a limited number of new T cells.

In its sample, this clonotype was seen a few times. Its antigen specificity is not known. Base qualities are missing; no much larger clone stands one base away. Library preparation used RT-PCR. The sequencer was an Illumina HiSeq 2500. TCRdb trimmed public reads at Q25 via fastp, called clones via MiXCR and kept in-frame beta chains. Identical CDR3 proteins give one entry, which carries the most common genes and DNA. The sample includes 500,000 to 750,000 distinct CDR3 sequences, with 13% to 15% observed a single time. The ten largest clonotypes hold 11% of the sample. The origin of this receptor is a man in his fifties who received an inactivated influenza vaccine. Donor details come from another sample of the same person, matched by shared clones. The source was PBMCs from blood, collected 11 to 12 days after vaccination. The sequence links TRBV20-1 to TRBJ1-5; the D gene is not confidently resolved. The encoded CDR3 is CSGLGGSTSNQPQHF. The DNA is as follows: TGCAGTGGGCTGGGCGGCTCAACTAGCAATCAGCCCCAGCATTTT.